This TCR beta chain originates from a study of beta chain features in type 1 diabetes. Every bit of the isolated RNA underwent reverse transcription, so sequencing read expressed TCRB transcripts. Generated by immunoSEQ multiplex PCR, the TCRdb table keeps only in-frame clones and is missing some. The repertoire has some 900,000 clones, 15% to 20% of them found once; the top ten carry 0.02% to 0.025%. With regard to this clone: One end of the junction varies from germline; a read error may be responsible.

Germline lookup yields CDR1 MNHEY and CDR2 SVGAGI. The length of the CDR3 is 15 residues. Sequencing was performed on naive CD4+ T cells from blood. The chain combines TRBV6-5 with TRBJ1-2, with D maybe TRBD1 (6 bases). The origin of this receptor is a woman aged 18 to 35 in good health. DNA for the CDR3: TGTGCCAGCAGTTACACGACAGGTCCTCCCTATGACTACACCTTC. Protein product: CASSYTTGPPYDYTF.